These 17 T cell receptor beta chains were all obtained from the same sample, sequenced in a study of circulating CD8 cells and anti-PD-1 response in melanoma. From live CD3+CD8+TCRalphabeta+ cells, four PD-1 and/or TIGIT subsets were sorted. TCR libraries were prepared from roughly 14 ng of total RNA with the QIAseq Immune Repertoire TCR panel. One entry per CDR3 protein results from TCRdb running MiXCR on the reads. The table includes about 490 distinct CDR3 sequences, around 8.7% detected once. Sequenced material: CD8+ T cells from PBMCs, taken at baseline or after one month of anti-PD-1 therapy (not recorded which). Receptor source: a human donor with melanoma.

This clonotype is labeled as large. The rearrangement uses TRBV29-1 and TRBJ2-3, with D perhaps matching TRBD2 (6 bases). The CDR3 loop spans 13 amino acids. Per the germline V gene, CDR1 is SQVTM and CDR2 is ANQGSEA. V lost 4 bases, J lost 4 bases, and 12 bases lay in between. The CDR3: CSVGRERSDTQYF. CDR3 DNA: TGCAGCGTTGGGAGGGAGAGGTCAGATACGCAGTATTTT.

This clonotype is termed medium-sized. V gene TRBV4-2 combines with J gene TRBJ2-1; D tentatively fits TRBD1 or TRBD2 (5 bases each). CDR1 and CDR2 (germline): LGHNA, YNFKEQ. V dropped 3 bases and J dropped 5 bases, with 14 bases sitting between them. This CDR3 region has 15 residues. The CDR3 DNA reads as TGTGCCAGCAGCCATGCCTCGTTGGGGGACAATGAGCAGTTCTTC. Protein sequence: CASSHASLGDNEQFF.

By share, this clonotype counts as large. The V call is TRBV29-1, the J call TRBJ2-1; the D is unclear. V lost 3 bases and J 10 bases, leaving 16 bases between the germline ends. The CDR3 spans 13 residues. CDR1 is SQVTM, CDR2 ANQGSEA, per germline. Here the CDR3 reads CSVEGNELLEQFF. The CDR3 bases are TGCAGCGTTGAGGGCAACGAACTATTGGAGCAGTTCTTC.

A few counts support this clonotype. CDR3 nucleotides: TGTGCCAGCAGCCCCGGGACCCGGAATGAGCAGTTCTTC. Encoded protein: CASSPGTRNEQFF. V usage is TRBV7-3 and J usage is TRBJ2-1; D possibly uses TRBD1 or TRBD2 (5 bases each). Per the germline V gene, CDR1 is SGHTA and CDR2 is FQGTGA. Deletions cut 5 bases from V and 7 bases from J, with 12 bases between. CDR3 length equals 13 residues.

This clonotype is judged medium-sized. V gene TRBV19 combines with J gene TRBJ2-1, with TRBD2 matching over 8 bases. This CDR3 spans 16 amino acids. The germline CDR1 and CDR2 sequences are LNHDA and SQIVND (reference sequence). The V gene end was trimmed by 1 base and the J gene end by 6 bases; junction bases not matched to a gene: 8. The CDR3 loop reads CASSIVPGGRLNEQFF. CDR3 bases: TGTGCCAGTAGTATAGTGCCGGGGGGGCGTCTCAATGAGCAGTTCTTC.

About this clonotype: At one end, the junction sequence differs from germline, possibly due to a read error. The gene calls are TRBV12-3 or TRBV12-4 and TRBJ2-3; D may correspond to TRBD1 or TRBD2 (5 bases each). The length of the CDR3 is 16 residues. CDR3 loop: CASSLDGTRGTDTQYF. The CDR3 DNA follows: TGTGCCAGCAGCTTAGACGGGACCCGAGGCACAGATACGCAGTATTTT.

Sample share makes this clonotype large (0.1 to 1%). The V gene is TRBV20-1, the J gene TRBJ2-7; D possibly corresponds to TRBD1 (6 bases). V was clipped by 2 bases and J by 1 base, with 21 bases between them. The CDR3 contains 17 residues. Germline V gene sequence: CDR1 DFQATT, CDR2 SNEGSKA (reference sequence). The CDR3 loop is CSARSSLTGLLSYEQYF. DNA of the CDR3: TGCAGTGCTAGATCGTCCCTTACAGGGCTACTATCCTACGAGCAGTACTTC.

This clonotype is termed medium-sized. The rearrangement links TRBV19 to TRBJ2-2; D gene uncertain. The length of the CDR3 is 12 residues. The V end was cut by 8 bases, the J end by 5 bases, with 9 bases between. Germline-derived CDR1 and CDR2 are LNHDA and SQIVND (reference sequence). The CDR3 sequence: CASSFPTGELFF. DNA for the CDR3: TGTGCCAGTTCTTTCCCAACCGGGGAGCTGTTTTTT.

In this sample, this clonotype is large. This sequence joins TRBV7-2 and TRBJ1-2, with 9 positions matching TRBD1. CDR3 length equals 13 residues. The J segment lost 6 bases and the V segment lost 1 base, leaving 0 bases of the junction unmatched. CDR1 and CDR2 (germline): SGHTA, FQGNSA. The CDR3 DNA reads TGTGCCAGCAGCTTAGGACAGGGGGATGGCTACACCTTC. Amino acid sequence: CASSLGQGDGYTF. The whole variable domain, remainder taken from reference TRBV7-2 and TRBJ1-2, is GAGVSQSPSNKVTEKGKDVELRCDPISGHTALYWYRQSLGQGLEFLIYFQGNSAPDKSGLPSDRFSAERTGGSVSTLTIQRTQQEDSAVYLCASSLGQGDGYTFGSGTRLTVV.

This clonotype is judged medium-sized. V is TRBV4-2 and J is TRBJ2-1, with D perhaps matching TRBD1 or TRBD2 (5 bases each). The germline CDR1 and CDR2 sequences are LGHNA and YNFKEQ. CDR3 length: 13 residues. Trimming took 1 base from V and 12 from J, leaving 13 bases between them. Written as DNA, the CDR3 is TGTGCCAGCAGCCAAGTTAACGCCGGGGCGCAGTTCTTC. It specifies CASSQVNAGAQFF.

This clonotype ranks as large. This chain connects TRBV2 to TRBJ2-2; 15 nucleotides match TRBD2. The V gene's germline CDR1 is SNHLY and CDR2 FYNNEI. This CDR3 is built from 16 residues. The V and J ends lost 6 bases and 5 bases, in that order; junction bases with no gene match: 4. The CDR3 region is CASRGLAGGRTGELFF. The CDR3 bases are TGTGCCAGCAGGGGACTAGCGGGGGGTCGGACCGGGGAGCTGTTTTTT.

By sample fraction, this clonotype is large. The chain has TRBV9 and TRBJ2-2; 10 nucleotides align to TRBD2. The ends lost 2 bases at V and 0 bases at J; junction bases unmatched: 1. Germline V gene sequence: CDR1 SGDLS, CDR2 YYNGEE. CDR3 length equals 16 residues. Here the CDR3 DNA reads TGTGCCAGCAGCGTCGGACTAGCGGCGAACACCGGGGAGCTGTTTTTT. Translating gives CASSVGLAANTGELFF.

By proportion, this clonotype is medium-sized. This sequence joins TRBV20-1 and TRBJ2-7, with TRBD2 identical over 9 bases. The CDR3 length is 16 residues. Germline CDR1 reads DFQATT; CDR2 reads SNEGSKA (reference sequence). The junction had 15 bases not matched to a gene; V was cut back by 6 bases and J by 3 bases. The CDR3 loop is CSAAGFLAGDNYEQYF. The DNA of the CDR3 is TGCAGTGCGGCAGGGTTTTTAGCGGGGGATAACTACGAGCAGTACTTC.

By frequency in the sample, this clonotype is large (0.1 to 1%). V usage is TRBV29-1 and J usage is TRBJ2-1; weak D call: TRBD2 (5 bases). This CDR3 has 11 residues. The V and J ends lost 7 bases and 8 bases respectively, with 12 bases between them. Germline V CDR1 and CDR2: SQVTM, ANQGSEA. The CDR3 nucleotides are TGCAGCGCCCCCCGAGGGCATGAGCAGTTCTTC. It encodes CSAPRGHEQFF.

This clonotype is categorized as large (0.1 to 1%). This sequence joins TRBV29-1 and TRBJ1-1, with D tentatively TRBD1 (5 bases). V lost 6 bases to trimming and J lost 1 base, with 12 bases between them. This CDR3 comprises 13 residues. CDR1 is SQVTM, CDR2 ANQGSEA, per germline. CDR3 coding DNA: TGCAGCGTCGACGAGGGGAAGAACACTGAAGCTTTCTTT. Protein: CSVDEGKNTEAFF.

Here the CDR3 DNA reads TGCAGCGTACCCTACATTAGACAGGGGGTGCGTCAAGAGACCCAGTACTTC. It specifies CSVPYIRQGVRQETQYF. The rearrangement joins TRBV29-1 to TRBJ2-5, with 9 bases lining up with TRBD1. From germline, CDR1 is SQVTM and CDR2 ANQGSEA. The CDR3 sequence is 17 residues long. Losses at the gene ends were 6 bases for V and 2 bases for J; bases not matched to a gene: 16.

This clonotype qualifies as large. The V and J genes are TRBV2 and TRBJ2-1; the D gene could be TRBD1 or TRBD2 (6 bases each). This CDR3 is 18 amino acids long. The ends were cut back, 0 bases at V and 6 bases at J, with 21 bases in the middle. Germline V gene lookup returns CDR1 SNHLY and CDR2 FYNNEI. Here the CDR3 reads CASSEAGGGDLLRNEQFF. In DNA, the CDR3 is TGTGCCAGCAGTGAAGCAGGAGGGGGAGACCTTCTTCGCAATGAGCAGTTCTTC. Full variable domain (rest looked up from reference TRBV2 and TRBJ2-1): EPEVTQTPSHQVTQMGQEVILRCVPISNHLYFYWYRQILGQKVEFLVSFYNNEISEKSEIFDDQFSVERPDGSNFTLKIRSTKLEDSAMYFCASSEAGGGDLLRNEQFFGPGTRLTVL.